These 9 T cell receptor beta chains were sequenced from one sample in a study of blood T cell repertoires in COVID-19. The data were produced by immunoSEQ multiplex PCR, yet TCRdb's version contains in-frame clones alone and is incomplete. This repertoire shows around 470,000 clones, about 91% found once; its top ten account for 0.75% to 0.9%. The specimen sequenced was peripheral blood. These receptors came from a man between 18 and 35 years old with COVID-19, enrolled during active disease.

The genes are TRBV5-1 and TRBJ2-3; the match to TRBD1 covers 8 bases. Trimming cost V 8 bases and J 3 bases; bases outside gene matches: 11. Germline V gives CDR1 SGHRS, CDR2 YFSETQ. The CDR3 contains 15 residues. DNA for the CDR3: TGCGCCAGTCAATCCTCAGGGGGCGAAACAGATACGCAGTATTTT. Protein product: CASQSSGGETDTQYF.

The chain is built from TRBV19 and TRBJ2-6; D possibly corresponds to TRBD2 (5 bases). V was pared by 3 bases and J by 0 bases, with 15 bases between. Per germline, CDR1 LNHDA and CDR2 SQIVND (reference sequence). CDR3 length: 18 residues. CDR3 sequence reads: CASSIPPSEGSGANVLTF. CDR3 nucleotide sequence: TGTGCCAGTAGTATTCCTCCCTCCGAGGGCTCTGGGGCCAACGTCCTGACTTTC.

As DNA, the CDR3 is TGTGCCAGCAGTGCCGGGACTACGAGCTCCTACAATGAGCAGTTCTTC. This sequence encodes CASSAGTTSSYNEQFF. The chain joins TRBV2 to TRBJ2-1, with 7 nucleotides matching TRBD2. CDR1 is SNHLY, CDR2 FYNNEI, per germline. The CDR3 has 16 residues. J gave up 0 bases and V 4 bases, and 6 bases lay outside the gene matches.

The chain uses TRBV6-5 and TRBJ1-6; the match to TRBD1 covers 8 bases. V shed 6 bases, J shed 9 bases, and the junction held 10 bases outside the gene matches. The CDR3 is made up of 15 amino acids. Germline-derived CDR1 and CDR2 are MNHEY and SVGAGI. CDR3 amino acids: CASRPRAGGGSPLHF. CDR3 DNA: TGTGCCAGCAGACCAAGGGCAGGGGGCGGTTCACCCCTCCACTTT.

The chain is built from TRBV6-6 and TRBJ1-1; D not resolved. Trimming took 0 bases from V and 1 from J, leaving 6 bases between them. Germline loops: CDR1 MNHNY, CDR2 SVGAGI (reference sequence). The CDR3 has 14 residues. In DNA, the CDR3 is TGTGCCAGCAGTTACTCGGAGGGGAACACTGAAGCTTTCTTT. It is translated as CASSYSEGNTEAFF.

The V and J genes are TRBV12-1 and TRBJ2-7; the DNA was not used to check the table's D call, TRBD1. TRBV12-1 is a documented pseudogene. The CDR3 is made up of 16 amino acids. The DNA of the CDR3 is TGTGCCAGCAGCTTTACTGGGACAGGGGATCGATACGAGCAGTACTTC. This sequence encodes CASSFTGTGDRYEQYF.

The chain has TRBV5-1 and TRBJ2-5; TRBD2 might be the D (5 bases). The germline CDR1 and CDR2 sequences are SGHRS and YFSETQ. V was shortened by 3 bases and J by 2 bases, with 5 bases between the two germline ends. This CDR3 comprises 12 residues. CDR3 residues: CASSSGQETQYF. In nucleotides, the CDR3 is TGCGCCAGCAGCTCGGGGCAAGAGACCCAGTACTTC. The complete variable domain, with remaining parts taken from reference TRBV5-1 and TRBJ2-5, reads KAGVTQTPRYLIKTRGQQVTLSCSPISGHRSVSWYQQTPGQGLQFLFEYFSETQRNKGNFPGRFSGRQFSNSRSEMNVSTLELGDSALYLCASSSGQETQYFGPGTRLLVL.

This chain links TRBV4-2 with TRBJ2-3; D is perhaps TRBD2 (5 bases). V lost 6 bases and J lost 0, with 10 bases in between. This CDR3 is 14 amino acids long. From germline, CDR1 is LGHNA and CDR2 YNFKEQ. The CDR3 sequence: CASRSSPSTDTQYF. Written as DNA, the CDR3 is TGTGCCAGCAGGTCTAGCCCTAGCACAGATACGCAGTATTTT.

The CDR3, as DNA: TGTGCCAGCAGTTTAAACTGGGTGGGGCTTGAAGAAAAACTGTTTTTT. Residues: CASSLNWVGLEEKLFF. This rearrangement joins TRBV28 to TRBJ1-4; D is possibly TRBD1 (5 bases). The V end was cut by 2 bases, the J end by 8 bases, with 18 bases between. The CDR3 covers 16 residues. The V gene's germline CDR1 is MDHEN and CDR2 SYDVKM.